These 20 T cell receptor beta chains were all obtained from the same sample, sequenced in a study of cytomegalovirus exposure and HLA in healthy donors. Primers for the PCR totalled 60 Vbeta and 13 Jbeta. Measured with immunoSEQ multiplex PCR; TCRdb has only the in-frame clones, and not every one. The sample includes 200,000 to 250,000 clones, roughly four fifths of them seen just once. The specimen sequenced was PBMCs. Receptors were obtained from a girl between 10 and 17 years old in good health and CMV-seronegative.

J is TRBJ2-1 and V is TRBV15; TRBD2 matches 11 bases. Germline CDR1 and CDR2: LNHNV and YYDKDF (reference sequence). The ends lost 2 bases at V and 4 bases at J; junction bases unmatched: 7. CDR3 size: 17 residues. CDR3 DNA sequence: TGTGCCACCAGCAGAATCCTACTAGCGGGAGAGTACAATGAGCAGTTCTTC. Amino acid sequence: CATSRILLAGEYNEQFF.

This CDR3 reads CASSLGTVPNEKLFF. In DNA form, the CDR3 reads TGCGCCAGCAGCTTGGGGACAGTACCTAATGAAAAACTGTTTTTT. The V gene is TRBV5-1, the J gene TRBJ1-4; D is possibly TRBD1 (6 bases). The germline V gene has CDR1 SGHRS and CDR2 YFSETQ. The CDR3 has 15 amino acids. V was cut by 0 bases and J by 3 bases, with 9 bases left in between.

This chain connects TRBV30 to TRBJ2-7, with TRBD2 matching over 9 bases. CDR3 length: 13 residues. V dropped 8 bases and J dropped 2; count of bases not matched to a gene: 7. CDR1 is GTSNPN and CDR2 is SVGIG in the germline V gene (reference sequence). The CDR3 DNA reads TGTGCCGGCGGTGGCGGGGGGGCCTACGAGCAGTACTTC. It codes for CAGGGGGAYEQYF.

This chain uses TRBV6-6 with TRBJ2-5; 11 bases are a match to TRBD2. Looked up from germline, CDR1 is MNHNY and CDR2 is SVGAGI (reference sequence). The CDR3 spans 14 residues. V lost 6 bases, J lost 3 bases, and 3 bases stayed unmatched. CDR3 residues: CASRKLAGEETQYF. CDR3 nucleotide sequence: TGTGCCAGCAGAAAACTAGCGGGGGAAGAGACCCAGTACTTC.

The chain joins TRBV6-5 to TRBJ2-3; TRBD2 agrees at 7 bases. CDR3 size: 15 residues. Germline trimming cut 5 bases from V and 1 base from J; bases unmatched to any gene: 6. Per germline, CDR1 MNHEY and CDR2 SVGAGI. CDR3 in amino acids: CASSGVAGRTDTQYF. The CDR3 nucleotides are TGTGCCAGCAGTGGAGTAGCGGGTCGCACAGATACGCAGTATTTT.

The V call is TRBV28, the J call TRBJ1-5; 9 positions agree with TRBD1. Germline V CDR1 and CDR2: MDHEN, SYDVKM. The length of the CDR3 is 17 residues. With V trimmed by 5 bases and J by 0 bases, 8 bases remained unmatched. CDR3 residues: CASSPSTGGYSNQPQHF. CDR3 DNA sequence: TGTGCCAGCAGTCCCTCGACAGGGGGATATAGCAATCAGCCCCAGCATTTT.

The rearrangement links TRBV18 to TRBJ2-7; TRBD2 agrees at 7 bases. The CDR3 runs to 16 residues. Trimming at V came to 5 bases and at J to 2 bases, leaving 12 bases not matched to a gene. Per germline, CDR1 KGHSH and CDR2 LQKENI. CDR3 in amino acids: CASSSFSGQTTYEQYF. CDR3 sequence (DNA): TGTGCCAGCTCATCCTTTAGCGGGCAAACGACCTACGAGCAGTACTTC.

The V gene is TRBV9, the J gene TRBJ1-2; possibly TRBD1 for D (6 bases). This CDR3 contains 15 residues. Trimming pared 3 bases from V and 2 bases from J, leaving 14 bases between. Germline CDR1 SGDLS, CDR2 YYNGEE. The CDR3 here is CASSAGGRVNYGYTF. The CDR3 nucleotides are TGTGCCAGCAGCGCGGGGGGCAGGGTAAACTATGGCTACACCTTC.

The sample holds one count of this clone. The CDR3 is CASSLGSTNEKLFF. The CDR3 nucleotides read TGCGCCAGCAGCTTGGGCAGTACAAATGAAAAACTGTTTTTT. The rearrangement joins TRBV5-1 to TRBJ1-4, with unresolved D. Trimming cost V 0 bases and J 5 bases, with 8 bases left between them. This CDR3 has 14 residues. From germline, CDR1 is SGHRS and CDR2 YFSETQ. Full variable domain (remainder filled in from reference TRBV5-1 and TRBJ1-4): KAGVTQTPRYLIKTRGQQVTLSCSPISGHRSVSWYQQTPGQGLQFLFEYFSETQRNKGNFPGRFSGRQFSNSRSEMNVSTLELGDSALYLCASSLGSTNEKLFFGSGTQLSVL.

This rearrangement joins TRBV5-6 to TRBJ2-7; 8 bases map to TRBD1. The ends lost 3 bases at V and 5 bases at J; junction bases unmatched: 7. The CDR3 contains 14 residues. CDR1 is SGHDT, CDR2 YYEEEE, per germline. CDR3 bases: TGTGCCAGCAGCTCGACAGGGGTCAGAGACGAGCAGTACTTC. As protein: CASSSTGVRDEQYF.

V and J are TRBV19 and TRBJ2-5; 7 nucleotides line up with TRBD1. Germline V CDR1 and CDR2: LNHDA, SQIVND (reference sequence). The J segment lost 4 bases and the V segment lost 3 bases, leaving 5 bases of the junction unmatched. This CDR3 comprises 14 residues. The CDR3 coding sequence is TGTGCCAGTAGTATCTACTACAGGGGAGAGACCCAGTACTTC. It translates to CASSIYYRGETQYF.

The chain employs TRBV15 and TRBJ2-5, with D possibly TRBD2 on 6 matching bases. Germline loops: CDR1 LNHNV, CDR2 YYDKDF (reference sequence). The CDR3 contains 15 residues. V was cut by 0 bases and J by 1 base, with 9 bases left in between. The CDR3 loop is CATSRDGGAQETQYF. CDR3 nucleotides: TGTGCCACCAGCAGAGATGGCGGGGCCCAAGAGACCCAGTACTTC.

V and J are TRBV6-1 and TRBJ2-2; D may be TRBD2 (6 bases). Trimming stripped 10 bases from V and 2 bases from J, with 14 bases between. The CDR3 is made up of 14 amino acids. The V gene's germline CDR1 is MNHNS and CDR2 SASEGT. The CDR3 DNA reads as TGTGCCATCTCGCGGGGTTCAAACACCGGGGAGCTGTTTTTT. It translates to CAISRGSNTGELFF.

The rearrangement uses TRBV4-3 and TRBJ1-4, with TRBD1 identical over 9 bases. The CDR3 is made up of 20 amino acids. CDR1 is LGHNA, CDR2 YSLEER, per germline. The trim removed 0 bases at V and 2 bases at J, leaving 13 bases unmatched. The CDR3 coding sequence is TGCGCCAGCAGCCAAGATATTGTCGGGACAGGGATTTGGACTAATGAAAAACTGTTTTTT. Protein product: CASSQDIVGTGIWTNEKLFF.

V usage is TRBV5-1 and J usage is TRBJ2-3; D is possibly TRBD2 (5 bases). CDR3 size: 16 residues. V gave up 4 bases and J gave up 2 bases, with 17 bases separating them. Germline loops: CDR1 SGHRS, CDR2 YFSETQ. As DNA, the CDR3 is TGCGCCAGCAGCGGGAGCGGACCCGGATTCACAGATACGCAGTATTTT. This translates into CASSGSGPGFTDTQYF.

The rearrangement joins TRBV6-1 to TRBJ2-7; 8 bases map to TRBD2. The CDR3 has 12 amino acids. Trimming took 8 bases from V and 5 from J; bases not matched to a gene: 5. CDR1 and CDR2 from the germline V gene are MNHNS and SASEGT. The CDR3 spells CASGTSFNEQYF. The CDR3 DNA follows: TGTGCCAGCGGGACTAGTTTCAACGAGCAGTACTTC.

The rearrangement uses TRBV19 and TRBJ1-2; possible D gene TRBD1, 6 bases. The CDR3 is 15 residues long. Per the germline V gene, CDR1 is LNHDA and CDR2 is SQIVND (reference sequence). V was cut by 3 bases and J by 4 bases, with 15 bases left in between. DNA of the CDR3: TGTGCCAGTAGTATGAGGACAGTCGGCTTCTATGGCTACACCTTC. This codes for CASSMRTVGFYGYTF.

The chain employs TRBV28 and TRBJ2-1, with TRBD2 as a possible D gene (5 bases). Trimming pared 6 bases from V and 7 bases from J, leaving 16 bases between. Germline CDR1 MDHEN, CDR2 SYDVKM. This CDR3 contains 14 residues. CDR3 sequence: CASRDGGRWNEQFF. The CDR3 DNA sequence: TGTGCCAGCAGAGATGGCGGGCGGTGGAATGAGCAGTTCTTC.

The chain is built from TRBV6-5 and TRBJ2-1; perhaps TRBD2 as D (6 bases). The V end was cut by 2 bases, the J end by 2 bases, with 10 bases between. Germline values: CDR1 MNHEY, CDR2 SVGAGI. The CDR3 is 15 amino acids. The CDR3, as DNA: TGTGCCAGCAGTTACGCGGGATCCGCCTACAATGAGCAGTTCTTC. This codes for CASSYAGSAYNEQFF.

The rearrangement uses TRBV30 and TRBJ2-7; TRBD1 is a possible D gene (6 bases). V lost 1 base and J lost 2, with 9 bases in between. Germline-derived CDR1 and CDR2 are GTSNPN and SVGIG (reference sequence). The CDR3 spans 13 residues. Written as DNA, the CDR3 is TGTGCCTGGAGTGCAGGGGTCACCTACGAGCAGTACTTC. Translated, it gives CAWSAGVTYEQYF.